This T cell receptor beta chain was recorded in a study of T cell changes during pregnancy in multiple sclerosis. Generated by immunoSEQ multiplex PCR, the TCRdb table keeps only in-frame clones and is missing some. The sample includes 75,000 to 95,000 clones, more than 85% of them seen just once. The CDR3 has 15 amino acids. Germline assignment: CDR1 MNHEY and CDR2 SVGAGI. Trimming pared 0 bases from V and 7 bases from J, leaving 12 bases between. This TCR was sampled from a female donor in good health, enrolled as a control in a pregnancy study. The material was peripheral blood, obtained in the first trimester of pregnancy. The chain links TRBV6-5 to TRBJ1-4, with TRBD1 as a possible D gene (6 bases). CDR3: CASSYSGRGGEKLFF. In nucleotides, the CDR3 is TGTGCCAGCAGTTACTCAGGCAGGGGTGGTGAAAAACTGTTTTTT.